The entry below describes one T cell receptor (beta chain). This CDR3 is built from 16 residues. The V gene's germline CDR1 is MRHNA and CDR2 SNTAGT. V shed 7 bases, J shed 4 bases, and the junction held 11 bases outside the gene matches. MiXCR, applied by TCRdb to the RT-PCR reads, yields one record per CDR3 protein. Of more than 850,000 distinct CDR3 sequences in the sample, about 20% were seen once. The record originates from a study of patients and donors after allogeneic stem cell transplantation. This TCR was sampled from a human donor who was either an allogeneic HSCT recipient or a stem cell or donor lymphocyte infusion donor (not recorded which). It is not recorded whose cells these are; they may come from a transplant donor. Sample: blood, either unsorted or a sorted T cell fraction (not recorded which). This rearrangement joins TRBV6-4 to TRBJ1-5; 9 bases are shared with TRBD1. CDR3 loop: CASTTDRGDENQPQHF. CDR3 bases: TGTGCCAGCACCACGGACAGGGGAGATGAAAATCAGCCCCAGCATTTT.